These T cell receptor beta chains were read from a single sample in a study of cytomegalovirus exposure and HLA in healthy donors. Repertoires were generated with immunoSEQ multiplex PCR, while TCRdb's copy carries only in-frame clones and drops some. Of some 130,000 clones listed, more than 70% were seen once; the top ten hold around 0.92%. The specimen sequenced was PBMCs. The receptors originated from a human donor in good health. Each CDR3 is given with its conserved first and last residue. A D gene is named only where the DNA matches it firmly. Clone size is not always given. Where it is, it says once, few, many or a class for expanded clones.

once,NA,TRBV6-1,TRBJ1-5,TGTGCCAGCAGTGACAGTCAGGTTGGTAGCAATCAGCCCCAGCATTTT,CASSDSQVGSNQPQHF
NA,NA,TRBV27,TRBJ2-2,TGTGCCAGCAGTTACCAGACAGACACCGGGGAGCTGTTTTTT,CASSYQTDTGELFF
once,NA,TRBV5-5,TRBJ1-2,TGTGCCAGCAGCTTGGTGCAGGGCGACTATGGCTACACCTTC,CASSLVQGDYGYTF
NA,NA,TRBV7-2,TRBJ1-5,TGTGCCAGCAGCTATACAGGAAATCAGCCCCAGCATTTT,CASSYTGNQPQHF
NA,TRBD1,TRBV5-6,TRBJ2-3,TGTGCCAGCAGCCGACCCCCGACAGGGCCAGATACGCAGTATTTT,CASSRPPTGPDTQYF
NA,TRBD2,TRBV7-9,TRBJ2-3,TGTGCCAGCAGCTTACTAGCGGTAGTATTTGGAGATACGCAGTATTTT,CASSLLAVVFGDTQYF
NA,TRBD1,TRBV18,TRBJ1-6,TGTGCCAGCTCACCTCCCGGGACAGGGGTCTCACCCCTCCACTTT,CASSPPGTGVSPLHF
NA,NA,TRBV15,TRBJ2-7,TGTGCCACCAGCAGAGATTTAGGTCTCGGTGCGACGGGGGAGCAGTACTTC,CATSRDLGLGATGEQYF
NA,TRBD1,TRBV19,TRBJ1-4,TGTGCCAGTAGTATTCCTCCTGACAGGGGGCGGAATGAAAAACTGTTTTTT,CASSIPPDRGRNEKLFF
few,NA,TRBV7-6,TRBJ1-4,TGTGCCAGCACCCCCGGGGAGGGAAAACTGTTTTTT,CASTPGEGKLFF
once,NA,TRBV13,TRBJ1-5,TGTGCCAGCAGTTTATCGCCAGGGGCCCAGCATTTT,CASSLSPGAQHF
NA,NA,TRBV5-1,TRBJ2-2,TGCGCCAGCAGCTTGTCATCGAACACCGGGGAGCTGTTTTTT,CASSLSSNTGELFF
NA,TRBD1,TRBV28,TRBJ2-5,TGTGCCAGCATTCCCGGGACAGGGTGGGAGACCCAGTACTTC,CASIPGTGWETQYF
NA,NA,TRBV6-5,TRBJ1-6,TGTGCCAGCAGTTACCGTACCCGGGAGCTACCCCTCCACTTT,CASSYRTRELPLHF
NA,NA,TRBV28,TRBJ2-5,TGTGCCAGCAGTAATCAGGGGCCTCCAGAGACCCAGTACTTC,CASSNQGPPETQYF
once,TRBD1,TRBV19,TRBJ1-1,TGTGCCAGTAGTATAGAAGGGGGACAGGGTAACTGGCCCGACACTGAAGCTTTCTTT,CASSIEGGQGNWPDTEAFF
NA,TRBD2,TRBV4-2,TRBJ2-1,TGTGCCAGCAGGGGTAGCGGGGCCAGGAATGAGCAGTTCTTC,CASRGSGARNEQFF
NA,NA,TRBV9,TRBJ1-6,TGTGCCAGCAGCGTAGGGGGGCCGAATTCACCCCTCCACTTT,CASSVGGPNSPLHF
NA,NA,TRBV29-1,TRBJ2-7,TGCAGCGTTGCGGGAGTACACGGTTCTCCAACCTACGAGCAGTACTTC,CSVAGVHGSPTYEQYF
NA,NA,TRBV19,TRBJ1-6,TGTGCCAGTAGTAGCTCGGGTTCTCATTCACCCCTCCACTTT,CASSSSGSHSPLHF
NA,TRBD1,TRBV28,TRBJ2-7,TGTGCCAGCAGTTCCGGGACAGGGAATTACGAGCAGTACTTC,CASSSGTGNYEQYF
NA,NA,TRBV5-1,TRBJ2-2,TGCGCCAGCAGGGGGGCAGGGGTCGACACCGGGGAGCTGTTTTTT,CASRGAGVDTGELFF
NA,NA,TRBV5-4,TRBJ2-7,TGTGCCAGCAGCTTGGGGCAGGGGAGCTCCTACGAGCAGTACTTC,CASSLGQGSSYEQYF
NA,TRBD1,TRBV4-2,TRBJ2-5,TGTGCCAGCAGCTCACCCTTAGGACAGGGGGAAGAGACCCAGTACTTC,CASSSPLGQGEETQYF
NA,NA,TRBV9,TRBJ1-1,TGTGCCAGCAGCGTAGCTGGTCAGGGCGGGATGAACACTGAAGCTTTCTTT,CASSVAGQGGMNTEAFF
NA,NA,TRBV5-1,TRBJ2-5,TGCGCCAGCAGCTTGTCCGGGACTGAGGTTTGGGAGACCCGGTACTTC,CASSLSGTEVWETRYF
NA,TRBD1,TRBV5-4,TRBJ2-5,TGTGCCAGCAGCTTGGATCAGGGGGCGCGAGAGCAGTACTTC,CASSLDQGAREQYF
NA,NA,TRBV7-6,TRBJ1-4,TGTGCCAGCAGCTTCAGGGCGTCTTTTAATGAAAAACTGTTTTTT,CASSFRASFNEKLFF
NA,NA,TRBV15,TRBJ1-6,TGTGCCACCAGCAGAGACCTATCGGGGACCGGGACTCTCCACTTT,CATSRDLSGTGTLHF
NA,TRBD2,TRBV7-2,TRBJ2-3,TGTGCCAGCAGCGCCACACTAGCGGGGGGGCCAGATACGCAGTATTTT,CASSATLAGGPDTQYF
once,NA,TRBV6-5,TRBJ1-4,TGTGCCAGCAGGAGAGACTTTGCAACTAATGAAAAACTGTTTTTT,CASRRDFATNEKLFF
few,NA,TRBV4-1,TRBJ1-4,TGCGCCAGCAGCCAAGGAAGACAGACGCATGAAAAACTGTTTTTT,CASSQGRQTHEKLFF
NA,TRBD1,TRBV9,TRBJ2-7,TGTGCCAGCAGCGTAGAGGACAGGGGGCTCGTTTTCTTC,CASSVEDRGLVFF
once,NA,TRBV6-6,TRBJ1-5,TGTGCCAGCAGTTACTTTGAGGGGAGGACTCAGCCCCAGCATTTT,CASSYFEGRTQPQHF
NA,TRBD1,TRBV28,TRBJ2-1,TGTGCCAGCAGTCCGCTAGCCGGACAGGGGGGTAGGCAGTTCTTC,CASSPLAGQGGRQFF
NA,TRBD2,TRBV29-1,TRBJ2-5,TGCAGCGTTGAATTAGGAGGACTAGCGGGGGGATCGGGGGAGACCCAGTACTTC,CSVELGGLAGGSGETQYF
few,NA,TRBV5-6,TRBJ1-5,TGTGCCAGCAGCTTGTATCAGGCCTCCCATAATCAGCCCCAGCATTTT,CASSLYQASHNQPQHF
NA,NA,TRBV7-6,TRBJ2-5,TGTGCCAGCGAGAGGTTTTCGGAGACCCAGTACTTC,CASERFSETQYF
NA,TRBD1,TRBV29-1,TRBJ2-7,TGCAGCGTCTCCGGGACAGCCTACGAGCAGTACTTC,CSVSGTAYEQYF
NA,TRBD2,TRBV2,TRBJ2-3,TGTGCCGGGGTTTTTAGCGGGGGCACAGATACGCAGTATTTT,CAGVFSGGTDTQYF
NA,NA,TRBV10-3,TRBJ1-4,TGTGCCAGCACAGGGTCCACTAATGAAAAACTGTTTTTT,CASTGSTNEKLFF
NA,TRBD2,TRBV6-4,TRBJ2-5,TGTGCCAGCACCTTAACCGGGACTAGCGGAGGAGAGACCCAGTACTTC,CASTLTGTSGGETQYF
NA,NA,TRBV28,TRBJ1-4,TGTGCCAGCAGCCTAGGGGGATCCGCAACTAATGAAAAACTGTTTTTT,CASSLGGSATNEKLFF
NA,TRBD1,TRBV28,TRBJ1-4,TGTGCCAGCACCCTTCTTACTGGACAGGGACTGTTTTTT,CASTLLTGQGLFF
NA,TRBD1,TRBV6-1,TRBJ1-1,TGTGCCAGCAGTCCCCAGGGGGCGAACACTGAAGCTTTCTTT,CASSPQGANTEAFF
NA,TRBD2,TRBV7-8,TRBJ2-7,TGTGCCAGCAGCTTAGGTCGCGGGGGGGCATCCTACGAGCAGTACTTC,CASSLGRGGASYEQYF
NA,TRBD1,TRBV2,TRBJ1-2,TGTGCCAGCAGTGAATGGGACAGGAGAGCCAATGGCTACACCTTC,CASSEWDRRANGYTF
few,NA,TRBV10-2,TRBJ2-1,TGCGCCAGCAGGGAGAGGGGGGGCTTGGATGAGCAGTTCTTC,CASRERGGLDEQFF
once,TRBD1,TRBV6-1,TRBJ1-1,TGTGCCAGCTACCAACAGGGGTACACTGAAGCTTTCTTT,CASYQQGYTEAFF
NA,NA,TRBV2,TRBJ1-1,TGTGCCAGCAGTACAGGCCGGGGACTAGAGGCTTTCTTT,CASSTGRGLEAFF
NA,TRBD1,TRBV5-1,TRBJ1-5,TGCGCCAGCAGCTTACAGGGGGGTGGCAATCAGCCCCAGCATTTT,CASSLQGGGNQPQHF